The sample holds a few counts of the clone carrying this TCR beta chain. This CDR3 has 16 residues. Per the germline V gene, CDR1 is MGHRA and CDR2 is YSYEKL. The V segment lost 4 bases and the J segment 1 base; nucleotides outside the gene matches: 8. The source of the sample is a study of T cell changes during pregnancy in multiple sclerosis. Libraries were prepared by immunoSEQ multiplex PCR; TCRdb keeps only in-frame clonotypes and omits some of them. The repertoire holds 65,000 to 85,000 clones, with approximately 87% as singletons. The V and J genes are TRBV4-1 and TRBJ1-1; 8 positions agree with TRBD1. The TCR sequence derives from a female donor in good health, enrolled as a control in a pregnancy study. The sequencing here drew on peripheral blood, taken after pregnancy. In nucleotides, the CDR3 is TGCGCCAGCAGCCCCTATACCGGGACAGGGAACACTGAAGCTTTCTTT. The encoded protein is CASSPYTGTGNTEAFF.